The clone carrying this T cell receptor beta chain turned up a few times. Unique molecular identifiers were used to barcode this TCRbeta library. TCRdb reprocessed the PCR reads with MiXCR, giving one entry per CDR3 protein. Found here are around 530,000 distinct CDR3 sequences, about 30% of them singletons; the top ten hold 2% to 2.5%. The source of the sample is a study of T-cell reconstitution after alpha-beta-depleted transplantation in children. CDR1 PRHDT and CDR2 FYEKMQ come from the germline V gene (reference sequence). V lost 5 bases, J lost 7 bases, and 8 bases stayed unmatched. The CDR3 is made up of 14 amino acids.

Sequencing used PBMCs from the stem cell graft donor, obtained from the stem cell graft. This receptor was taken from a human donor who donated a stem cell graft to a child with aplastic anemia. The chain uses TRBV13 and TRBJ1-3, with TRBD1 matching over 7 bases. For the CDR3, the DNA is TGTGCCAGCAGCCCCCGGACAGGCGGCAACACCATATATTTT. This codes for CASSPRTGGNTIYF.